The subject of this entry is one TCR beta chain. The antigen is unknown. The sample belongs to a study of T cell responses to AZD1222 COVID-19 vaccine. General study findings and limits: Rises in breadth and depth of Spike-specific TCRs came after two AZD1222 doses.

Some clones are missing from TCRdb's copy, which holds only in-frame ones; the method was immunoSEQ multiplex PCR. The sample consists of 90,000 to 120,000 clones, nearly 90% of them appearing once. The sequence came from an adult who received the AZD1222 COVID-19 vaccine. The sequencing used peripheral blood, collected 28 days after the second AZD1222 dose.

CDR3 DNA: TGTGCCAGCAGCTTAGGACCGGGACAGAGTTACGAGCAGTACTTC. This encodes CASSLGPGQSYEQYF. The gene calls are TRBV11-2 and TRBJ2-7, with 7 bases fitting TRBD1. Trimming cost V 1 base and J 4 bases; bases outside gene matches: 7. The CDR3 runs 15 residues. Germline V CDR1 and CDR2: SGHAT, FQNNGV.